Below, 11 T cell receptor beta chains from the same sample are listed, as sequenced in a study of blood T cell repertoires in COVID-19. Clones were sequenced by immunoSEQ multiplex PCR, and TCRdb holds only the in-frame ones, with some missing. The data show 320,000 or so clones, about 90% seen once. The sequenced material came from PBMCs or T cells enriched from blood (not recorded which). The receptors shown here come from a woman aged 30 to 39 who had recovered from COVID-19.

The chain has TRBV10-2 and TRBJ1-1; TRBD1 aligns across 7 bases. Germline CDR1 is WSHSY and CDR2 is SAAADI. Trimming at V came to 7 bases and at J to 0 bases, leaving 2 bases not matched to a gene. The CDR3 contains 13 residues. The DNA for the CDR3 is TGCGCCAGCAACGGACAGGTGAACACTGAAGCTTTCTTT. Its translation: CASNGQVNTEAFF.

In this sample, this clone turned up a few times. The chain recombines TRBV15 with TRBJ2-7, with 9 bases identical to TRBD2. The CDR3 has 15 amino acids. Germline trimming cut 0 bases from V and 4 bases from J; bases unmatched to any gene: 4. CDR1 and CDR2 (germline): LNHNV, YYDKDF (reference sequence). CDR3 region: CATSRDAGGRYEQYF. CDR3 DNA: TGTGCCACCAGCAGAGATGCGGGGGGGCGATACGAGCAGTACTTC.

The rearrangement joins TRBV21-1 to TRBJ2-3; TRBD2, the table's D call, lacks a check against the DNA. TRBV21-1 is deemed a pseudogene. This CDR3 is 15 amino acids long. Here the CDR3 reads CASSVKLSGGMVRYF. The CDR3 bases are TGTGCCAGCAGCGTAAAGCTAAGCGGGGGGATGGTTCGGTATTTT.

This sequence joins TRBV10-3 and TRBJ1-2; no reliable D call. Germline-derived CDR1 and CDR2 are ENHRY and SYGVKD. Trimming pared 2 bases from V and 3 bases from J, leaving 4 bases between. The CDR3 runs to 12 residues. The CDR3 sequence is CAISETDYGYTF. CDR3 DNA: TGTGCCATCAGTGAGACTGACTATGGCTACACCTTC.

The chain carries TRBV2 and TRBJ1-4, with a tentative D call TRBD1 (6 bases). Germline V gene lookup returns CDR1 SNHLY and CDR2 FYNNEI. The CDR3 covers 16 residues. V was shortened by 6 bases and J by 0 bases, with 14 bases between the two germline ends. The CDR3 nucleotides read TGTGCCAGCAGGCGAGGGGGATGGGCAACTAATGAAAAACTGTTTTTT. Translated: CASRRGGWATNEKLFF.

The rearrangement links TRBV3-1 (or the pseudogene TRBV3-2) to TRBJ1-2; weak D call: TRBD1 (5 bases). The CDR3 has 14 residues. Looked up from germline, CDR1 is LGHDT and CDR2 is YNNKEL (reference sequence). Trimming left V 0 bases short and J 4 bases short, with 9 bases between. CDR3 DNA sequence: TGTGCCAGCAGCCAAGAAACAGGCACCTATGGCTACACCTTC. Translated: CASSQETGTYGYTF.

In its sample, this clone was seen a few times. The chain joins TRBV4-1 to TRBJ2-5; 10 nucleotides agree with TRBD2. With V trimmed by 0 bases and J by 4 bases, 8 bases remained unmatched. This CDR3 spans 17 amino acids. Germline lookup yields CDR1 MGHRA and CDR2 YSYEKL. In DNA, the CDR3 is TGCGCCAGCAGCCAAGATTCCACTAGCGGGGTCAGAGAGACCCAGTACTTC. Its translation is CASSQDSTSGVRETQYF.

The V and J genes are TRBV7-9 and TRBJ1-5; possible D gene TRBD1, 5 bases. V gave up 2 bases and J gave up 3 bases, with 14 bases separating them. Germline V gene sequence: CDR1 SEHNR, CDR2 FQNEAQ (reference sequence). This CDR3 spans 16 amino acids. The CDR3 loop is CASSLQGPRDNQPQHF. CDR3 nucleotide sequence: TGTGCCAGCAGCTTACAGGGCCCCAGGGACAATCAGCCCCAGCATTTT.

V gene TRBV28 combines with J gene TRBJ1-1, with D possibly TRBD1 on 5 matching bases. This CDR3 has 16 residues. V was trimmed by 3 bases and J by 0 bases, leaving 14 bases between them. Germline lookup yields CDR1 MDHEN and CDR2 SYDVKM. The CDR3 DNA is TGTGCCAGCAGTTTTTCGTCAGGGACTTTGAACACTGAAGCTTTCTTT. This translates into CASSFSSGTLNTEAFF.

V gene TRBV11-2 combines with J gene TRBJ2-1; 7 nucleotides line up with TRBD2. Germline V gene lookup returns CDR1 SGHAT and CDR2 FQNNGV. V lost 0 bases, J lost 8 bases, and 10 bases stayed unmatched. The CDR3 is made up of 16 amino acids. CDR3 loop: CASSLDRVWGRDEQFF. CDR3 bases: TGTGCCAGCAGCTTAGATCGGGTTTGGGGGAGGGATGAGCAGTTCTTC.

The chain uses TRBV2 and TRBJ1-2; 10 positions match TRBD1. The germline V gene has CDR1 SNHLY and CDR2 FYNNEI. The CDR3 spans 15 residues. Trimming removed 5 bases from V and 6 bases from J; junction bases left unmatched: 9. CDR3 sequence: CASSFPGQGTDGYTF. In DNA form, the CDR3 reads TGTGCCAGCAGTTTCCCGGGACAGGGGACGGATGGCTACACCTTC.